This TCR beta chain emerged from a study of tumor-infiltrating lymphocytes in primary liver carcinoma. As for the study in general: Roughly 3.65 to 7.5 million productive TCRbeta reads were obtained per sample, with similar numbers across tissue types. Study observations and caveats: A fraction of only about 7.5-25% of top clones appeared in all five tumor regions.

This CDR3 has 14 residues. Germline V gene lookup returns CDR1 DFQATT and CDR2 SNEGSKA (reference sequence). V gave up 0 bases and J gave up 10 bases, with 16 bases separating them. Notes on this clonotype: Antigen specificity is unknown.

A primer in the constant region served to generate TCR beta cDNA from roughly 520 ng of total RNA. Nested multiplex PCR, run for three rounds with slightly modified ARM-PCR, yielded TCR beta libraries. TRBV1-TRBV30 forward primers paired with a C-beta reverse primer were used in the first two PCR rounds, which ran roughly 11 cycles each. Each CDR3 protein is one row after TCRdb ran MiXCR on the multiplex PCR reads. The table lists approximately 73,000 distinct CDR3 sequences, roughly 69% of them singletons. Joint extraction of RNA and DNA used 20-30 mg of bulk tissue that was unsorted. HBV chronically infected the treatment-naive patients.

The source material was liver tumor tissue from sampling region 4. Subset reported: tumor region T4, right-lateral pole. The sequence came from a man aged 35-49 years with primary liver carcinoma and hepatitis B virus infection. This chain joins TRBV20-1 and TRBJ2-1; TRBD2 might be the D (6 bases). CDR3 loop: CSAREAGRTKEQFF. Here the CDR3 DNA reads TGCAGTGCTAGAGAGGCAGGGAGGACAAAGGAGCAGTTCTTC.